The rows below give T cell receptor beta chains drawn from one sample of a study of control samples from healthy donors and cancer patients. The assay was immunoSEQ multiplex PCR, and TCRdb's table has in-frame clones only and misses some. The sample shows fewer than 500,000 clones, 90% of them seen only once. Sequenced sample: PBMCs. The receptors derive from a man aged 40-49 years with head and neck cancer. Both conserved end residues are part of each CDR3. The D gene is left open where the match is weak. Clone size is shown for a subset of rows, as once, few, many or a class of expanded clone.

J gene,clone size,V gene,D gene,CDR3 DNA,CDR3 protein
TRBJ2-3,-,TRBV7-3,TRBD2,TGTGCCAGCAGCCGAGGGAGGGAAACAGATACGCAGTATTTT,CASSRGRETDTQYF
TRBJ1-3,-,TRBV28,-,TGTGCCAGCAGGCTACAAGGCGGAAACACCATATATTTT,CASRLQGGNTIYF
TRBJ2-3,-,TRBV6-2/TRBV6-3,TRBD2,TGTGCCAGCAGTTCTGGGCGGGCTAGCGGGATCGGAGATACGCAGTATTTT,CASSSGRASGIGDTQYF
TRBJ2-7,-,TRBV2,TRBD2,TGTGCCAGCAGTGAAGGGACTAGCGGGAGCTTAACTGGGGAGCAGTACTTC,CASSEGTSGSLTGEQYF
TRBJ2-2,-,TRBV5-4,TRBD1,TGTGCCAGCAGCTTACAGGGGTCAGACACCGGGGAGCTGTTTTTT,CASSLQGSDTGELFF
TRBJ1-3,-,TRBV12-5,-,TGTGCTAGTGGTTTGGGGGGTGGAAACACCATATATTTT,CASGLGGGNTIYF
TRBJ1-6,-,TRBV2,-,TGTGCCAGCGGGGGGACCCTCATCCCCCTCCACTTT,CASGGTLIPLHF
TRBJ2-2,-,TRBV9,TRBD2,TGTGCCAGCAGCTACTTAGCGGGGAGGAACACCGGGGAGCTGTTTTTT,CASSYLAGRNTGELFF
TRBJ2-3,-,TRBV21-1,-,TGTGCCAGCAGCAAGGGTAGCGGGGGGTCCTATACGCAGTATTTT,CASSKGSGGSYTQYF
TRBJ1-6,once,TRBV19,-,TGTGCCAGTAGTATAGCCCCACTGGGGGCAAGCTCCTATAATTCACCCCTCCACTTT,CASSIAPLGASSYNSPLHF
TRBJ2-7,-,TRBV7-8,TRBD1,TGTGCCAGCAGCTTAGGGGCTATTGGACAGGGCTACGAGCAGTACTTC,CASSLGAIGQGYEQYF
TRBJ2-7,-,TRBV15,TRBD1,TGTGCCACCAGCATCCGGACAGGGGGCTACGAGCAGTACTTC,CATSIRTGGYEQYF
TRBJ2-6,-,TRBV6-5,-,TGTGCCAGCAGCCCCGACAGCTACCGGGCCAACGTCCTGACTTTC,CASSPDSYRANVLTF
TRBJ2-1,-,TRBV5-6,-,TGTGCCAGCAGCTTCAATGGGCGCGACAGACCCTACAATGAGCAGTTCTTC,CASSFNGRDRPYNEQFF
TRBJ1-1,-,TRBV27,-,TGTGCCAGCAGTTTACTCCGGAGGACTGAAGCTTTCTTT,CASSLLRRTEAFF
TRBJ1-1,-,TRBV5-1,-,TGCGCCAGCAGCTTGCCCAGGCAGGGAGAAGCTTTCTTT,CASSLPRQGEAFF
TRBJ1-4,-,TRBV5-4,-,TGTGCCAGCAGCTTGGGAGGGTCCGATGAAAAACTGTTTTTT,CASSLGGSDEKLFF
TRBJ2-3,few,TRBV4-3,TRBD2,TGCGCCAGCAGCCGGAATAGCGGGGGGTCAGATACGCAGTATTTT,CASSRNSGGSDTQYF
TRBJ2-1,-,TRBV25-1,-,TGTGCCAGCACTCAGGGGGGGGCGCTGAATGAGCAGTTCTTC,CASTQGGALNEQFF
TRBJ1-2,-,TRBV5-4,-,TGTGCCAGCAGCTTGGCCGGTTTGATTTATGGCTACACCTTC,CASSLAGLIYGYTF
TRBJ1-2,-,TRBV9,-,TGTGCCAGCAGCGTTGGGGTGCAAAACTATGGCTACACCTTC,CASSVGVQNYGYTF
TRBJ2-5,-,TRBV7-2,-,TGTGCCAGCAGCTTAAATGGTCGTGGGGTTCCATGGGAGACCCAGTACTTC,CASSLNGRGVPWETQYF
TRBJ2-7,-,TRBV14,TRBD1,TGTGCCAGCAGCCCACTTGTTCAGGGGGTCGATTACGAGCAGTACTTC,CASSPLVQGVDYEQYF
TRBJ2-4,-,TRBV4-1,-,TGCGCCAGCAGCCAAGAAGGCTTTGGGACCGAGTACTTC,CASSQEGFGTEYF
TRBJ2-7,-,TRBV6-2/TRBV6-3,-,TGTGCCAGCAGTTACCCCCCAAAACCAGCCTACGAGCAGTACTTC,CASSYPPKPAYEQYF
TRBJ1-2,-,TRBV4-1,-,TGCGCCAGCAGCTTGAACAAGGGATCTTATGGCTACACCTTC,CASSLNKGSYGYTF
TRBJ2-3,-,TRBV28,-,TGTGCCAGCAGTCCCCTGAGGCGGTCTATCACAGATACGCAGTATTTT,CASSPLRRSITDTQYF